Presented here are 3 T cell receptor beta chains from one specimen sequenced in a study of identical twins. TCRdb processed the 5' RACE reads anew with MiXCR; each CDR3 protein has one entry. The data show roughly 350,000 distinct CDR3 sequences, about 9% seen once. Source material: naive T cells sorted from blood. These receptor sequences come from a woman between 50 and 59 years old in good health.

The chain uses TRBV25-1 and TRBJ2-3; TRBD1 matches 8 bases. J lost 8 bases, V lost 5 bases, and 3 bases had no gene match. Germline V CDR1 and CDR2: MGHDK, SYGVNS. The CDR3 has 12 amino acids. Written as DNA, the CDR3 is TGTGCCAGCAGTCAAACAGGGGGTACGCAGTATTTT. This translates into CASSQTGGTQYF.

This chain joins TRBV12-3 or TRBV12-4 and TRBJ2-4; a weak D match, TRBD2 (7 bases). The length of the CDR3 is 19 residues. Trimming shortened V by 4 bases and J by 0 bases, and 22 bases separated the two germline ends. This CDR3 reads CASSSPLGGGALAKNIQYF. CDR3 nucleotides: TGTGCCAGCAGTTCCCCACTAGGTGGGGGGGCACTAGCCAAAAACATTCAGTACTTC.

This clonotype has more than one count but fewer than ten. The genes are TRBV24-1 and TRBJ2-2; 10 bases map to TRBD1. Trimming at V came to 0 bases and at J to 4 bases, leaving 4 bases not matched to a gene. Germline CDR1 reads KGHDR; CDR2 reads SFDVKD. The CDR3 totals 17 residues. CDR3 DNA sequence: TGTGCCACCAGTGATTTGGCCGGGACAGGGGCCACCGGGGAGCTGTTTTTT. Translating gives CATSDLAGTGATGELFF.